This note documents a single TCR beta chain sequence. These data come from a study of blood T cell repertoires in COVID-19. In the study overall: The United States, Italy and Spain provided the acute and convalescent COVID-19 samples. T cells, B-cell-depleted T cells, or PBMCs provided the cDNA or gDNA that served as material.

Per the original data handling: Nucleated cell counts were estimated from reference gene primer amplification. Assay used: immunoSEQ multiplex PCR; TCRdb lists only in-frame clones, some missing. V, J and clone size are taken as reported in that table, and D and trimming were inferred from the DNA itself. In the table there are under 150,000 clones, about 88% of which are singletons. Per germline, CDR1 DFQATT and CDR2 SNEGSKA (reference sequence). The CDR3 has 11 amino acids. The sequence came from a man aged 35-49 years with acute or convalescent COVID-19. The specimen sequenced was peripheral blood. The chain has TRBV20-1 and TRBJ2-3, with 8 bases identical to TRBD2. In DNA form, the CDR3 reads TGCAAGGGGCTAGCGGGAGATACGCAGTATTTT. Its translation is CKGLAGDTQYF.